This TCR beta chain was identified in a study of beta chain features in type 1 diabetes. The V and J ends lost 2 bases and 7 bases, in that order; junction bases with no gene match: 10. The length of the CDR3 is 16 residues. Germline CDR1 SGHNT, CDR2 YYREEE (reference sequence). The authors reverse transcribed all of the isolated RNA, so sequencing captured expressed TCRB transcripts. Sequencing used immunoSEQ multiplex PCR; TCRdb keeps in-frame clones, though not all of them. The sample consists of about 360,000 clones, roughly 12% of them appearing once. The gene calls are TRBV5-4 and TRBJ2-7; 12 bases are shared with TRBD1. The sequenced sample was naive CD4+ T cells from blood. The receptor was derived from a man younger than 35 in good health. The CDR3 reads CASSLPGTGGLREQYF. The DNA of the CDR3 is TGTGCCAGCAGCTTACCCGGGACAGGGGGCCTAAGGGAGCAGTACTTC.